Below are 3 T cell receptor beta chains sequenced from a single sample in a study of cytomegalovirus exposure and HLA in healthy donors. Measured with immunoSEQ multiplex PCR; TCRdb has only the in-frame clones, and not every one. Of 200,000 to 250,000 clones in the sample, approximately 88% were seen once. Sequenced material: PBMCs. The receptors shown here come from a woman aged 25 to 39 in good health and CMV-seropositive.

The chain recombines TRBV29-1 with TRBJ1-2; 7 bases fit TRBD1. With 7 bases clipped from V and 4 bases from J, the junction kept 15 bases outside the gene matches. Germline-derived CDR1 and CDR2 are SQVTM and ANQGSEA. The length of the CDR3 is 15 residues. The CDR3 bases are TGCAGCGCGTCCGGACAGGCCGATATCTCCTATGGCTACACCTTC. Translation gives CSASGQADISYGYTF.

CDR3 loop: CASSRDPPYGYTF. Here the CDR3 DNA reads TGTGCCAGCAGCCGGGACCCTCCATATGGCTACACCTTC. V and J are TRBV5-4 and TRBJ1-2; D might be TRBD1 (5 bases). V lost 4 bases and J lost 5, with 12 bases in between. CDR1 SGHNT and CDR2 YYREEE come from the germline V gene (reference sequence). This CDR3 region has 13 residues.

This rearrangement joins TRBV10-3 to TRBJ1-1; 8 bases map to TRBD1. The CDR3 has 13 amino acids. V trimming: 7 bases; J trimming: 4 bases; junction bases outside the gene matches: 5. From germline, CDR1 is ENHRY and CDR2 SYGVKD. CDR3 nucleotide sequence: TGTGCCATCACCGGACAGGGAGTCACTGAAGCTTTCTTT. Translated: CAITGQGVTEAFF.